Listed here is a single TCR beta chain. Its specificity is unknown. There are 13 residues in the CDR3. V was pared by 7 bases and J by 5 bases, with 13 bases between. Germline V gives CDR1 LNHDA, CDR2 SQIVND (reference sequence). This sample is drawn from a study of cytomegalovirus exposure and HLA in healthy donors. Study-level results: It was only CMV serostatus that was available as immune exposure information. Diagnosis of cytomegalovirus status made by the classifier reportedly showed high specificity and sensitivity. In vitro testing confirmed a few CMV-associated chains as specific for CMV antigens. In a later analysis, productive TCRs from donors in an Asian-associated ancestry cluster reportedly carried fewer N-insertions than the cohort mean.

The PCR had 60 Vbeta and 13 Jbeta primers. TCRdb's table, derived via immunoSEQ multiplex PCR, lists solely in-frame clones and lacks some. Seen here are about 200,000 clones, over 9.5% observed once, and the top ten hold 7.8%. V usage is TRBV19 and J usage is TRBJ2-3, with D possibly being TRBD1 (6 bases). The clonotype comes from a man in his forties or fifties in good health and CMV-seropositive. The sample comprised PBMCs. The CDR3, as DNA: TGTGCCAGTACGCAACAGGGAAGAGATACGCAGTATTTT. This translates into CASTQQGRDTQYF.